This T cell receptor beta chain was recovered during a study of cytomegalovirus exposure and HLA in healthy donors. Study-wide points: Listed as cytomegalovirus-associated were 150 or so TCR beta chains. DRB1 had the most TCR associations and HLA-C the fewest, a later analysis found, with rates varying by HLA locus.

Of note for this clone: Its target is unknown.

V lost 5 bases to trimming and J lost 3 bases; unmatched junction nucleotides: 3. From germline, CDR1 is SGHTA and CDR2 FQGTGA. This CDR3 spans 13 amino acids. The PCR was carried out with 60 Vbeta primers and 13 Jbeta primers. Sequencing used immunoSEQ multiplex PCR; TCRdb keeps in-frame clones, though not all of them. The sample lists under 200,000 clones, about four fifths occurring once. The rearrangement uses TRBV7-3 and TRBJ2-5; 7 bases line up with TRBD2. This clonotype was obtained from a man in his fifties or sixties in good health and CMV-seropositive. The sample consisted of PBMCs. CDR3 protein: CASSPLAEETQYF. The CDR3 coding sequence is TGTGCCAGCAGCCCTCTAGCGGAAGAGACCCAGTACTTC.